This T cell receptor beta chain came from a study of cytomegalovirus exposure and HLA in healthy donors. Whole-study results and caveats: Cytomegalovirus-associated status was assigned to approximately 160 TCR beta chains.

This CDR3 is built from 12 residues. Trimming removed 0 bases from V and 4 bases from J, with 4 bases in between. Germline CDR1 and CDR2: SGHDT and YYEEEE. About this clone itself: Its antigen is undetermined.

The method was immunoSEQ multiplex PCR; TCRdb's version includes in-frame clones alone and lacks a portion of them. The sample yields around 160,000 clones, approximately 90% seen once. The chain links TRBV5-6 to TRBJ1-2; D gene uncertain. The TCR sequence derives from a man between 18 and 29 years old in good health and CMV-seronegative. The sample taken for sequencing was PBMCs. This CDR3 is CASSLGVYGYTF. CDR3 sequence (DNA): TGTGCCAGCAGCTTGGGAGTCTATGGCTACACCTTC.